This passage covers 6 T cell receptor beta chains from one sample sequenced in a study of human T cells and chemical hapten exposure. As to time point: healthy volunteer bleed at 2 weeks. RNA extraction used unfractionated whole blood as the source of total RNA. TCRdb re-derived calls from the RACE reads in MiXCR, one entry per CDR3 protein. Of some 93,000 distinct CDR3 sequences in the sample, about 10% were seen once. Sequencing used whole blood. These receptor sequences come from a female donor in good health. Some clones in this sample may be carry-over from other donors' samples.

This clonotype has a handful of counts. This chain connects TRBV21-1 to TRBJ2-3; the D call in the table, TRBD2, was not verified against the DNA. TRBV21-1 is a documented pseudogene. The CDR3 covers 15 residues. The CDR3 nucleotides read TGTGCCAGCAGTCGAGACGGGAGAAAAACAGATACGCAGTATTTT. It is translated as CASSRDGRKTDTQYF.

The chain combines TRBV30 with TRBJ1-2, with TRBD1 as a possible D gene (5 bases). Trimming cost V 5 bases and J 6 bases, with 13 bases left between them. This CDR3 is 12 amino acids long. Germline V gene lookup returns CDR1 GTSNPN and CDR2 SVGIG (reference sequence). The CDR3 sequence: CAWSGAWDGYTF. The CDR3, as DNA: TGTGCCTGGTCTGGGGCTTGGGATGGCTACACCTTC.

This clonotype was seen many times. The junction does not match germline at one end; this may be a read error. The J gene is TRBJ2-2, the V gene TRBV7-7, with 9 bases matching TRBD2. The germline gives CDR1 SSHAT, CDR2 FNYEAQ (reference sequence). CDR3 length: 16 residues. CDR3 region: CASSLLAGENTGELFF. The DNA for the CDR3 is TGTGCTAGCAGCTTATTAGCGGGAGAGAACACCGGGGAGCTGTTTTTT. Full variable domain (outside the CDR3, taken from reference TRBV7-7 and TRBJ2-2): GAGVSQSPRYKVTKRGQDVTLRCDPISSHATLYWYQQALGQGPEFLTYFNYEAQPDKSGLPSDRFSAERPEGSISTLTIQRTEQRDSAMYRCASSLLAGENTGELFFGEGSRLTVL.

This clonotype was seen only a few times. V usage is TRBV12-3 or TRBV12-4 and J usage is TRBJ2-5; TRBD1 is a possible D gene (6 bases). The CDR3 has 14 residues. Trimming took 3 bases from V and 2 from J, leaving 10 bases between them. CDR3 residues: CASSFRTEQETQYF. Here the CDR3 DNA reads TGTGCCAGCAGTTTTCGGACAGAACAAGAGACCCAGTACTTC.

The chain carries TRBV2 and TRBJ2-7, with 7 bases lining up with TRBD1. Germline lookup yields CDR1 SNHLY and CDR2 FYNNEI. The CDR3 covers 13 residues. With 7 bases clipped from V and 6 bases from J, the junction kept 9 bases outside the gene matches. The CDR3 nucleotides read TGTGCCAGCAAGAGCGGACCAGGGGGCGAGCAGTACTTC. It codes for CASKSGPGGEQYF.

The V and J genes are TRBV20-1 and TRBJ2-3; perhaps TRBD1 as D (5 bases). The germline CDR1 and CDR2 sequences are DFQATT and SNEGSKA (reference sequence). CDR3 length: 13 residues. Trimming stripped 6 bases from V and 2 bases from J, with 12 bases between. CDR3 coding DNA: TGCAGTGCAAGAAGACAGTACACAGATACGCAGTATTTT. Protein: CSARRQYTDTQYF.